The 30 T cell receptor beta chains below come from one sample, sequenced in a study of shared clonotypes between healthy human individuals. This table comes from immunoSEQ multiplex PCR, and its TCRdb copy is limited to in-frame clones, with some not included. The sample contains under 600,000 clones, 70% to 80% of which appear only once. The specimen sequenced was PBMCs. Receptors were obtained from a middle-aged woman in good health. Some clones in this sample may be carry-over from other donors' samples.

J is TRBJ2-2 and V is TRBV29-1, with TRBD1 identical over 7 bases. The V and J ends lost 6 bases and 0 bases, in that order; junction bases with no gene match: 1. Looked up from germline, CDR1 is SQVTM and CDR2 is ANQGSEA. This CDR3 region has 13 residues. The CDR3 DNA reads as TGCAGCGTGGGACAGACGAACACCGGGGAGCTGTTTTTT. It specifies CSVGQTNTGELFF.

J is TRBJ2-1 and V is TRBV5-4; perhaps D is TRBD1 or TRBD2 (5 bases each). V gave up 0 bases and J gave up 0 bases, with 13 bases separating them. The CDR3 runs 17 residues. Germline-derived CDR1 and CDR2 are SGHNT and YYREEE (reference sequence). CDR3 nucleotide sequence: TGTGCCAGCAGCTTGGAAGGGGAGCGCAGCTCCTACAATGAGCAGTTCTTC. Translated: CASSLEGERSSYNEQFF.

The chain uses TRBV7-6 and TRBJ2-7; 7 bases are a match to TRBD1. Germline V gene lookup returns CDR1 SGHVS and CDR2 FNYEAQ. Trimming removed 5 bases from V and 3 bases from J; junction bases left unmatched: 10. The CDR3 sequence is 15 residues long. This CDR3 reads CASSLRTGADYEQYF. The CDR3 nucleotides read TGTGCCAGCAGCCTCCGAACAGGGGCGGACTACGAGCAGTACTTC.

This clone was detected only once. The chain employs TRBV18 and TRBJ2-7; D gene ambiguous. The CDR3 extends over 14 amino acids. The ends were cut back, 3 bases at V and 2 bases at J, with 11 bases in the middle. Germline V gene data show CDR1 as KGHSH and CDR2 as LQKENI. The DNA for the CDR3 is TGTGCCAGCTCACCTTCGGGCTCTGCCTACGAGCAGTACTTC. This encodes CASSPSGSAYEQYF.

The sample holds one count of this clone. The chain has TRBV7-3 and TRBJ1-1; D may be TRBD1 (6 bases). The V gene lost 0 bases and the J gene lost 7 bases, with 9 bases spanning the gap. CDR1 SGHTA and CDR2 FQGTGA come from the germline V gene. This CDR3 has 13 amino acids. CDR3 sequence: CASSLTGQLEAFF. DNA of the CDR3: TGTGCCAGCAGCTTAACCGGACAGCTTGAAGCTTTCTTT.

This chain links TRBV7-2 with TRBJ1-2; D is undetermined. CDR1 is SGHTA and CDR2 is FQGNSA in the germline V gene. This CDR3 spans 13 amino acids. The V and J ends lost 2 bases and 3 bases respectively, with 7 bases between them. CDR3 loop: CASSLTQHYGYTF. The CDR3 coding sequence is TGTGCCAGCAGCTTAACCCAACACTATGGCTACACCTTC.

The rearrangement joins TRBV28 to TRBJ2-5, with TRBD1 identical over 8 bases. Losses at the gene ends were 5 bases for V and 2 bases for J; bases not matched to a gene: 10. Germline lookup yields CDR1 MDHEN and CDR2 SYDVKM. There are 16 residues in the CDR3. CDR3 DNA: TGTGCCAGCAGTAACCGACAGGGGCGATGGCAAGAGACCCAGTACTTC. It codes for CASSNRQGRWQETQYF.

The chain recombines TRBV30 with TRBJ2-1; D uncertain. The CDR3 has 14 residues. Per germline, CDR1 GTSNPN and CDR2 SVGIG (reference sequence). V was cut by 2 bases and J by 6 bases, with 14 bases left in between. The CDR3 loop is CAWSPGGGFNEQFF. The CDR3 DNA reads TGTGCCTGGAGTCCCGGTGGTGGGTTCAATGAGCAGTTCTTC.

The rearrangement joins TRBV9 to TRBJ2-1; 9 positions match TRBD2. V trimming: 0 bases; J trimming: 6 bases; junction bases outside the gene matches: 7. The CDR3 is 16 residues long. The germline gives CDR1 SGDLS, CDR2 YYNGEE. The CDR3 DNA reads as TGTGCCAGCAGCGTAGCTCTGGGGCGGGAGGGCAATGAGCAGTTCTTC. Its protein is CASSVALGREGNEQFF. The full variable domain, its missing parts supplied by reference TRBV9 and TRBJ2-1, is DSGVTQTPKHLITATGQRVTLRCSPRSGDLSVYWYQQSLDQGLQFLIQYYNGEERAKGNILERFSAQQFPDLHSELNLSSLELGDSALYFCASSVALGREGNEQFFGPGTRLTVL.

The chain couples TRBV19 to TRBJ1-1, with D possibly matching TRBD1 (5 bases). The V end lost 6 bases, the J end lost 0 bases, and 11 bases lay between the germline ends. CDR3 size: 14 residues. The germline CDR1 and CDR2 sequences are LNHDA and SQIVND (reference sequence). CDR3 sequence (DNA): TGTGCCAGTAGCCCGGGACGGCTGAACACTGAAGCTTTCTTT. This sequence encodes CASSPGRLNTEAFF.

J is TRBJ1-2 and V is TRBV6-5; 10 positions agree with TRBD1. Germline trimming cut 4 bases from V and 8 bases from J; bases unmatched to any gene: 4. The CDR3 consists of 13 residues. Germline-derived CDR1 and CDR2 are MNHEY and SVGAGI. The CDR3 DNA reads TGTGCCAGCAGTTCCGGGACAGGGGCCGGCTACACCTTC. Translating it yields CASSSGTGAGYTF.

The rearrangement links TRBV5-4 to TRBJ1-4; TRBD1 might be the D (5 bases). This CDR3 region has 16 residues. V lost 0 bases and J 0 bases, leaving 9 bases between the germline ends. The germline V gene has CDR1 SGHNT and CDR2 YYREEE (reference sequence). DNA for the CDR3: TGTGCCAGCAGCTTGGGGGGCCGGGCAACTAATGAAAAACTGTTTTTT. This sequence encodes CASSLGGRATNEKLFF.

This chain joins TRBV10-1 and TRBJ1-4; 7 bases are a match to TRBD1. There are 16 residues in the CDR3. CDR1 and CDR2 from the germline V gene are WNHNN and SYGVQD (reference sequence). Trimming removed 6 bases from V and 4 bases from J; junction bases left unmatched: 11. The chain's CDR3 is CASSLTKDRYNEKLFF. CDR3 nucleotides: TGCGCCAGCAGCCTTACCAAGGACAGGTATAATGAAAAACTGTTTTTT.

For this clone: Additional DNA sequences in this sample encode the identical CDR3. The rearrangement uses TRBV7-3 and TRBJ2-2; D unresolved. V lost 2 bases and J lost 0, with 7 bases in between. Germline CDR1 is SGHTA and CDR2 is FQGTGA. The CDR3 is 15 amino acids. In DNA form, the CDR3 reads TGTGCCAGCAGCTTAGGCCTAGCGAACACCGGGGAGCTGTTTTTT. This codes for CASSLGLANTGELFF.

V gene TRBV4-2 combines with J gene TRBJ2-1, with 14 nucleotides matching TRBD2. The CDR3 totals 15 residues. Germline V gene lookup returns CDR1 LGHNA and CDR2 YNFKEQ. Losses at the gene ends were 5 bases for V and 6 bases for J; bases not matched to a gene: 3. CDR3 amino acids: CASSAGTSGSNEQFF. For the CDR3, the DNA is TGTGCCAGCAGCGCCGGGACTAGCGGGAGCAATGAGCAGTTCTTC.

This rearrangement joins TRBV5-6 to TRBJ2-3; D ambiguous. The ends were cut back, 4 bases at V and 1 base at J, with 10 bases in the middle. From germline, CDR1 is SGHDT and CDR2 YYEEEE. The CDR3 loop spans 14 amino acids. The CDR3 DNA is TGTGCCAGCAGCCGAAGAACAGGCACAGATACGCAGTATTTT. This encodes CASSRRTGTDTQYF.

The genes are TRBV5-3 and TRBJ2-3; D gene unclear. TRBV5-3 has ORF status, its function being uncertain. V lost 2 bases and J 2 bases, leaving 12 bases between the germline ends. CDR3 size: 15 residues. The CDR3 bases are TGTGCCAGAAGCTTCGTAGCCCAAACCACAGATACGCAGTATTTT. This codes for CARSFVAQTTDTQYF.

This clone was observed a handful of times. The chain recombines TRBV10-3 with TRBJ2-2; possibly TRBD2 for D (5 bases). The ends were cut back, 4 bases at V and 0 bases at J, with 9 bases in the middle. The germline V gene has CDR1 ENHRY and CDR2 SYGVKD. The CDR3 is 15 amino acids. CDR3 sequence (DNA): TGTGCCATCAGTGCCAGCGGAACGAACACCGGGGAGCTGTTTTTT. Encoded protein: CAISASGTNTGELFF.

The chain combines TRBV27 with TRBJ1-5; TRBD1 matches 9 bases. V lost 3 bases and J lost 5; bases outside the gene matches: 2. This CDR3 has 14 residues. The V gene's germline CDR1 is MNHEY and CDR2 SMNVEV (reference sequence). CDR3 nucleotide sequence: TGTGCCAGCAGTTTCGGACAGGGGCATCAGCCCCAGCATTTT. This codes for CASSFGQGHQPQHF.

This clone was counted once. V and J are TRBV7-9 and TRBJ2-3, with a weak D call TRBD1 (6 bases). Per germline, CDR1 SEHNR and CDR2 FQNEAQ (reference sequence). The CDR3 is 17 residues long. V was shortened by 4 bases and J by 2 bases, with 19 bases between the two germline ends. The DNA of the CDR3 is TGTGCCAGCAGCTCCCCGCGAGGGGGAAGTAACACAGATACGCAGTATTTT. This translates into CASSSPRGGSNTDTQYF.

The rearrangement uses TRBV7-2 and TRBJ2-2, with TRBD1 matching 8 bases. The CDR3 totals 15 residues. V gave up 6 bases and J gave up 2 bases; unmatched junction bases: 5. CDR1 is SGHTA, CDR2 FQGNSA, per germline. This chain's CDR3 is CASRFTGGNTGELFF. CDR3 DNA sequence: TGTGCCAGCAGGTTCACAGGGGGAAACACCGGGGAGCTGTTTTTT.

This clone has just a few counts. V usage is TRBV5-6 and J usage is TRBJ1-5; TRBD1 is a possible D gene (5 bases). The CDR3 spans 15 residues. The germline gives CDR1 SGHDT, CDR2 YYEEEE. V lost 4 bases to trimming and J lost 1 base, with 12 bases between them. The CDR3 region is CASSSGGRSNQPQHF. For the CDR3, the DNA is TGTGCCAGCAGCAGTGGGGGTCGGAGCAATCAGCCCCAGCATTTT.

This clone has only a few counts. Other DNA sequences in the same sample also yield this CDR3. The rearrangement links TRBV27 to TRBJ2-1; D unclear. This CDR3 contains 11 residues. Deletions cut 2 bases from V and 6 bases from J, with 2 bases between. Germline V lookup: CDR1 MNHEY, CDR2 SMNVEV (reference sequence). The CDR3 sequence is CASSLGNEQFF. The CDR3 DNA is TGTGCCAGCAGTTTAGGCAATGAGCAGTTCTTC.

To note about this clone: A much bigger clone sits one base away, suggesting this may be a read error. The chain couples TRBV11-2 to TRBJ2-1; unclear D gene. V lost 2 bases and J lost 6, with 5 bases in between. There are 12 residues in the CDR3. The germline gives CDR1 SGHAT, CDR2 FQNNGV. For the CDR3, the DNA is TGTGCCAGCAGCTTATGGGGCAATGAGCAGTTCTTC. Amino acid sequence: CASSLWGNEQFF.

The J gene is TRBJ2-1, the V gene TRBV28; D unclear. This CDR3 spans 11 amino acids. V lost 4 bases to trimming and J lost 15 bases, with 13 bases between them. Germline V gene data show CDR1 as MDHEN and CDR2 as SYDVKM. CDR3 loop: CASSSSWGLFF. The CDR3, as DNA: TGTGCCAGCAGTTCCTCATGGGGTTTGTTCTTC.

The rearrangement links TRBV30 to TRBJ2-1, with 11 bases that match TRBD2. With 1 base clipped from V and 6 bases from J, the junction kept 8 bases outside the gene matches. The CDR3 spans 16 residues. Per germline, CDR1 GTSNPN and CDR2 SVGIG (reference sequence). The CDR3 coding sequence is TGTGCCTGGAGTGGCGGGGGACTAGCGGACTTCAATGAGCAGTTCTTC. This translates into CAWSGGGLADFNEQFF.

In the case of this clone: Distinct nucleotide sequences in the sample also encode this CDR3. The rearrangement joins TRBV5-1 to TRBJ2-7; TRBD2 might be the D (6 bases). Per the germline V gene, CDR1 is SGHRS and CDR2 is YFSETQ. Trimming removed 0 bases at V and 1 base at J, with 11 bases between. The CDR3 has 15 residues. The CDR3 sequence is CASSLAGGQSYEQYF. DNA for the CDR3: TGCGCCAGCAGCTTGGCCGGGGGTCAGTCCTACGAGCAGTACTTC.

This clone has only one observation. The chain combines TRBV10-3 with TRBJ1-5; a weak D match, TRBD1 (5 bases). Germline CDR1 reads ENHRY; CDR2 reads SYGVKD. The CDR3 has 15 amino acids. V gave up 4 bases and J gave up 5 bases, with 15 bases separating them. CDR3 bases: TGTGCCATCAGTGTTTCTTCCCAGGGCGATCAGCCCCAGCATTTT. The encoded protein is CAISVSSQGDQPQHF.

This chain joins TRBV11-2 and TRBJ2-1; 11 bases line up with TRBD2. CDR3 length: 17 amino acids. Looked up from germline, CDR1 is SGHAT and CDR2 is FQNNGV. V dropped 2 bases and J dropped 5; count of bases not matched to a gene: 8. CDR3 coding DNA: TGTGCCAGCAGCTTAATTTTGGCTAGCGGGAGGAACAATGAGCAGTTCTTC. This translates into CASSLILASGRNNEQFF.

The J gene is TRBJ2-3, the V gene TRBV28, with 8 bases identical to TRBD1. Germline V CDR1 and CDR2: MDHEN, SYDVKM. This CDR3 is built from 13 residues. The trim removed 4 bases at V and 8 bases at J, leaving 5 bases unmatched. For the CDR3, the DNA is TGTGCCAGCAGTTCACCGGACAGGGCTACGCAGTATTTT. The encoded protein is CASSSPDRATQYF.